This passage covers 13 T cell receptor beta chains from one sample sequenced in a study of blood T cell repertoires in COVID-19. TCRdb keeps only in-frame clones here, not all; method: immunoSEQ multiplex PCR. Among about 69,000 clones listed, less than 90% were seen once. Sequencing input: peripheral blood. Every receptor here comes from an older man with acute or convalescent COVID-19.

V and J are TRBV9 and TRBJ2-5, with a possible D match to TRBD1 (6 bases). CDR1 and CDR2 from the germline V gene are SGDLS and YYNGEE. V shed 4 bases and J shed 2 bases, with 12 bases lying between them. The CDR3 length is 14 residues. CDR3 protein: CASSTRTDQETQYF. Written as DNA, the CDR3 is TGTGCCAGCAGCACGCGGACAGATCAAGAGACCCAGTACTTC.

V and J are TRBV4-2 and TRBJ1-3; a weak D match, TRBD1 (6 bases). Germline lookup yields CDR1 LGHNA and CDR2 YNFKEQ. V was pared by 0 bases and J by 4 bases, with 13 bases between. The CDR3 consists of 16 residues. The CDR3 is CASSQEAGTLGNTIYF. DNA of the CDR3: TGTGCCAGCAGCCAAGAGGCTGGGACACTCGGAAACACCATATATTTT.

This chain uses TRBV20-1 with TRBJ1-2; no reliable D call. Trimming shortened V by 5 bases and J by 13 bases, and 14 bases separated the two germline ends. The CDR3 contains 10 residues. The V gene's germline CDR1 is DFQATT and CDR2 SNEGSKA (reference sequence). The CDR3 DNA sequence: TGCAGTGCTGACCCACTGCGGGCCACCTTC. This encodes CSADPLRATF.

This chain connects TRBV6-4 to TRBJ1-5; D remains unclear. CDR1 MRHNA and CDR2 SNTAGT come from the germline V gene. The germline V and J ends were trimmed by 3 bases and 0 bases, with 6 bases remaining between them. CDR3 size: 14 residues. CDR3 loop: CASSEQYSNQPQHF. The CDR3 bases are TGTGCCAGCAGTGAACAGTATAGCAATCAGCCCCAGCATTTT.

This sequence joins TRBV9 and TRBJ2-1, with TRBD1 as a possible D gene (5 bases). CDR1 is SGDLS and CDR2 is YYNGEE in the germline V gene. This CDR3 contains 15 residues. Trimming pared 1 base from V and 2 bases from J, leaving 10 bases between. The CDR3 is CASSVQGSAYNEQFF. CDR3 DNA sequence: TGTGCCAGCAGCGTACAGGGCAGCGCCTACAATGAGCAGTTCTTC.

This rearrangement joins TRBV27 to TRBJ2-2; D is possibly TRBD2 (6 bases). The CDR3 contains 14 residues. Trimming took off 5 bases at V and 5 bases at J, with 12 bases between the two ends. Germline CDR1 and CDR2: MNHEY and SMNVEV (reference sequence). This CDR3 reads CASSRATRTGELFF. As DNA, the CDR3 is TGTGCCAGCAGTAGAGCGACTAGAACCGGGGAGCTGTTTTTT.

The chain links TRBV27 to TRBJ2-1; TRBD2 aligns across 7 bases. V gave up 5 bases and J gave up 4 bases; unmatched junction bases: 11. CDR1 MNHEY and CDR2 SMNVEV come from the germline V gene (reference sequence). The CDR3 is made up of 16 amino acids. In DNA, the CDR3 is TGTGCCAGCAGTCTCGGAAAGACTAGCCGGTACAATGAGCAGTTCTTC. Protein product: CASSLGKTSRYNEQFF.

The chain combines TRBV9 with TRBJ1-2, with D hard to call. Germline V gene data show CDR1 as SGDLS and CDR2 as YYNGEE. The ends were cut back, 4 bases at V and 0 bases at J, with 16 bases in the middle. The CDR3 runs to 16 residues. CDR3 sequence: CASSPTIGRANYGYTF. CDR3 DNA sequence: TGTGCCAGCAGCCCGACAATCGGCAGAGCTAACTATGGCTACACCTTC.

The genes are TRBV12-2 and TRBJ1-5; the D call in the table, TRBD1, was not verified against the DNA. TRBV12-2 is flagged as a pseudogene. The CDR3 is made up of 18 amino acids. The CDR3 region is CASRSQLQTRVSNQPQHF. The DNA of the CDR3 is TGTGCAAGTCGCTCTCAACTCCAAACCAGGGTTAGCAATCAGCCCCAGCATTTT.

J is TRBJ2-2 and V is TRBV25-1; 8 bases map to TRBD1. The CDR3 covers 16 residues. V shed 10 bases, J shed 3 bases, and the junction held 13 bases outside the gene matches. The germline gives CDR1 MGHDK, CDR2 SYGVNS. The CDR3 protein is CATDPETGAYTGELFF. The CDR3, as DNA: TGTGCCACCGACCCCGAGACAGGGGCGTACACCGGGGAGCTGTTTTTT.

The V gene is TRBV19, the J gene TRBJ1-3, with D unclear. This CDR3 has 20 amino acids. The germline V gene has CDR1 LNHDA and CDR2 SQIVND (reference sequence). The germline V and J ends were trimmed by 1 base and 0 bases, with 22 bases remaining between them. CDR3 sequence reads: CASSIVAGLRGRPSGNTIYF. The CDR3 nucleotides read TGTGCCAGTAGTATAGTCGCCGGCCTCCGCGGGAGACCCTCTGGAAACACCATATATTTT.

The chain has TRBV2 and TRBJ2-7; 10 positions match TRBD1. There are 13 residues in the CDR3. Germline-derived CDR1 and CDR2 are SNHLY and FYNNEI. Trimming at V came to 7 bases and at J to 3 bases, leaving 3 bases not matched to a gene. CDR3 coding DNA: TGTGCCAGCACCGGGACAGGGGACTACGAGCAGTACTTC. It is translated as CASTGTGDYEQYF.

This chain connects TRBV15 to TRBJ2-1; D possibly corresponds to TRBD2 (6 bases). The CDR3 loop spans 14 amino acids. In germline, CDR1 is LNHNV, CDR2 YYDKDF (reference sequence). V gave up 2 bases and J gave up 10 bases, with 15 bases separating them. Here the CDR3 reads CATSRTRGLSEQFF. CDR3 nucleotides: TGTGCCACCAGCAGAACGAGGGGACTTTCCGAGCAGTTCTTC.